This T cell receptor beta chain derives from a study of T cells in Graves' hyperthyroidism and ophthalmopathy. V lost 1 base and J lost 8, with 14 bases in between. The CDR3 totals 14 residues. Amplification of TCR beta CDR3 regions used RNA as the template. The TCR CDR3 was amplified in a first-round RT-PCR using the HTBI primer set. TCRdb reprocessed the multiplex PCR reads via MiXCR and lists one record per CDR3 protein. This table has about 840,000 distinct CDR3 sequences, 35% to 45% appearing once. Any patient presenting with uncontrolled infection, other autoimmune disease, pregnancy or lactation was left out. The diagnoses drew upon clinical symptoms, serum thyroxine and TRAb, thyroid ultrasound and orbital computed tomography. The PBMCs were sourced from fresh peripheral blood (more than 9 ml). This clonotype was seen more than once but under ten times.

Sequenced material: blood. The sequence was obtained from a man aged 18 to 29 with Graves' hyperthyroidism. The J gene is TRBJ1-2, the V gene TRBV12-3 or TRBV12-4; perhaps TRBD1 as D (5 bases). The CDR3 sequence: CASSLGPGYRGYTF. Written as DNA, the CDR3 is TGTGCCAGCAGTTTAGGGCCAGGGTATAGGGGCTACACCTTC.